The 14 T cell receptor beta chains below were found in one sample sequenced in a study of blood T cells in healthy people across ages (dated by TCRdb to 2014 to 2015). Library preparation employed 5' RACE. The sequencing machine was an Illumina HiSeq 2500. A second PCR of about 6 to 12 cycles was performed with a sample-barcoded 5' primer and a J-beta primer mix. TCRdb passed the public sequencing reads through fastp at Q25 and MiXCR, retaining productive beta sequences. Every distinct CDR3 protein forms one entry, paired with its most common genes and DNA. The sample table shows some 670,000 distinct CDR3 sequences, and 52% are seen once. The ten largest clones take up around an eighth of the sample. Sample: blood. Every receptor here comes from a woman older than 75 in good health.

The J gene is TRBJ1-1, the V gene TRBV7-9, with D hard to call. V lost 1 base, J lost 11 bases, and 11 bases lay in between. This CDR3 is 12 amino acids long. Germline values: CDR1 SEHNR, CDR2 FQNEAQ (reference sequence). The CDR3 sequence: CASSLEASRAFF. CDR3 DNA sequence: TGTGCCAGCAGCTTAGAGGCAAGCAGGGCTTTCTTT.

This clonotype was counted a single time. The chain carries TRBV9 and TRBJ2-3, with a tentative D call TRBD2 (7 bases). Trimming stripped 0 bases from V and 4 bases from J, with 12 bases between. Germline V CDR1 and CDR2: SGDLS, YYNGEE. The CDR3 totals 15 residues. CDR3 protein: CASSVEGGGADTQYF. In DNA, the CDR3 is TGTGCCAGCAGCGTAGAAGGGGGAGGGGCAGATACGCAGTATTTT. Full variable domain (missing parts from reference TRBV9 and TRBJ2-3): DSGVTQTPKHLITATGQRVTLRCSPRSGDLSVYWYQQSLDQGLQFLIQYYNGEERAKGNILERFSAQQFPDLHSELNLSSLELGDSALYFCASSVEGGGADTQYFGPGTRLTVL.

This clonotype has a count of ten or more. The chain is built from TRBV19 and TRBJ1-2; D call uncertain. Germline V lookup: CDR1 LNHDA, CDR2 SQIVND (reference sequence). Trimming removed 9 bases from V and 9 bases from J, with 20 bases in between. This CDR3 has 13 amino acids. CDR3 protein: CASRGRRTECYTF. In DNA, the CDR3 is TGTGCCAGCCGAGGACGGCGGACGGAATGCTACACCTTC. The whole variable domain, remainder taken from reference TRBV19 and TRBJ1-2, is DGGITQSPKYLFRKEGQNVTLSCEQNLNHDAMYWYRQDPGQGLRLIYYSQIVNDFQKGDIAEGYSVSREKKESFPLTVTSAQKNPTAFYLCASRGRRTECYTFGSGTRLTVV.

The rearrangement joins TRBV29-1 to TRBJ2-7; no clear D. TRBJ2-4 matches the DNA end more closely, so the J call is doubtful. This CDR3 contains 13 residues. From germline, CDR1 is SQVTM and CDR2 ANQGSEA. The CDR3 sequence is CSVESARENIQYF. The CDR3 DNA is TGCAGCGTTGAAAGCGCTCGTGAAAACATTCAGTACTTC.

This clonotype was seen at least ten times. The CDR3 DNA reads TGTGCCAGCAGAGGACAGCCCCGAGATACGCAGTATTTT. It translates to CASRGQPRDTQYF. The chain uses TRBV2 and TRBJ2-3, with D perhaps matching TRBD1 (6 bases). Germline CDR1 is SNHLY and CDR2 is FYNNEI. The CDR3 covers 13 residues. V gave up 6 bases and J gave up 5 bases, with 12 bases separating them. Complete variable domain (other parts from reference TRBV2 and TRBJ2-3): EPEVTQTPSHQVTQMGQEVILRCVPISNHLYFYWYRQILGQKVEFLVSFYNNEISEKSEIFDDQFSVERPDGSNFTLKIRSTKLEDSAMYFCASRGQPRDTQYFGPGTRLTVL.

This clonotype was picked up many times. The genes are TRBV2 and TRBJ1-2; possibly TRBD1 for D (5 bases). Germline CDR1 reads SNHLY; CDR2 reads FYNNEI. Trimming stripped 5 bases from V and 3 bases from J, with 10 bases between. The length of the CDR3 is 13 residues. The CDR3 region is CASSLTVDYGYTF. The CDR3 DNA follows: TGTGCCAGCAGTCTGACAGTAGACTATGGCTACACCTTC.

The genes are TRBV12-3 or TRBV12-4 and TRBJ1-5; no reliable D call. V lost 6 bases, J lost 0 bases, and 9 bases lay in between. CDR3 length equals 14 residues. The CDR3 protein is CASRVTYSNQPQHF. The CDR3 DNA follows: TGTGCCAGCAGGGTGACTTATAGCAATCAGCCCCAGCATTTT.

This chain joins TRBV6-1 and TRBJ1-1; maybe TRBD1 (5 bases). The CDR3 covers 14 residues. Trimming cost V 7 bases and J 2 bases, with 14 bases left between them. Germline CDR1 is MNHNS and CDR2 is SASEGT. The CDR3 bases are TGTGCCAGCACTTTGACAGAAGACAACACTGAAGCTTTCTTT. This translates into CASTLTEDNTEAFF.

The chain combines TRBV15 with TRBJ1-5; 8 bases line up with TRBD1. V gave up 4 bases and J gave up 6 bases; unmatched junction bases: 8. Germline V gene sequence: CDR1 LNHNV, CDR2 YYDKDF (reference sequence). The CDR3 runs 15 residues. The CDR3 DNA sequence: TGTGCCACCAGCATCGACAGGGGACGGGTTCAGCCCCAGCATTTT. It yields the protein CATSIDRGRVQPQHF.

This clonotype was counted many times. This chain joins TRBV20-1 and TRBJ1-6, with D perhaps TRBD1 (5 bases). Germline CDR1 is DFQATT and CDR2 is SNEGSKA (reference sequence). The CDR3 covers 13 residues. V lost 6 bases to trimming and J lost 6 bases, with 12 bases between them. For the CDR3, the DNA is TGCAGTGCCCCAGGAGGGGCTAATTCACCCCTCCACTTT. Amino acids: CSAPGGANSPLHF.

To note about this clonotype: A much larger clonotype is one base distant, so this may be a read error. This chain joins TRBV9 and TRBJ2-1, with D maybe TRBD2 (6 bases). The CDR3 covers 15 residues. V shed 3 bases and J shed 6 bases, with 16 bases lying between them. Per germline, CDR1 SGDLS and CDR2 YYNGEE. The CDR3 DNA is TGTGCCAGCAGCGGGGCGGGACCCTTTGTCAATGAGCAGTTCTTC. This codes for CASSGAGPFVNEQFF.

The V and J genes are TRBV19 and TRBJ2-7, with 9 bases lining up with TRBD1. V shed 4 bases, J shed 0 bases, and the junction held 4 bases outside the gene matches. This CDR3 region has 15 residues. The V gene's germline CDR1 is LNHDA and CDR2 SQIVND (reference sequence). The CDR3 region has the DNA TGTGCCAGTAGTAGCGGACAGGGGAGCTCCTACGAGCAGTACTTC. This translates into CASSSGQGSSYEQYF.

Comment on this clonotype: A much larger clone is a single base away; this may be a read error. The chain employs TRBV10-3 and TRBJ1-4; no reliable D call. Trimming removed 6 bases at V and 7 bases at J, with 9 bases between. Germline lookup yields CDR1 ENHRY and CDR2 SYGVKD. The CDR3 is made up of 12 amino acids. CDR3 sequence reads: CAIRADREKLFF. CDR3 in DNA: TGTGCCATCAGGGCTGATCGTGAAAAACTGTTTTTT.

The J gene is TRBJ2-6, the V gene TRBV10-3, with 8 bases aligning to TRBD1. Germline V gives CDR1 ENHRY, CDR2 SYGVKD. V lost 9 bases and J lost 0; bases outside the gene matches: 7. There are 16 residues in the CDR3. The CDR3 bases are TGTGCCATATCGGGACAGGAGAGCTCTGGGGCCAACGTCCTGACTTTC. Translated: CAISGQESSGANVLTF.